This T cell receptor beta chain was retrieved from a study of cytomegalovirus exposure and HLA in healthy donors. In regard to this clone: The target antigen is unknown.

The study's findings and limits: According to a subsequent analysis, TCR clusters identified in the first cohort showed a tendency to co-occur across the roughly 110 validation repertoires.

This table comes from immunoSEQ multiplex PCR, and its TCRdb copy is limited to in-frame clones, with some not included. The sample records 55,000 to 70,000 clones, 90% to 95% being singletons. CDR1 is MNHNY, CDR2 SVGAGI, per germline (reference sequence). The CDR3 covers 16 residues. V lost 8 bases, J lost 3 bases, and 13 bases stayed unmatched. The TCR sequence derives from a woman aged 25 to 39 in good health and CMV-seronegative. The source material was PBMCs. The chain uses TRBV6-6 and TRBJ1-2; 9 bases are shared with TRBD1. This chain's CDR3 is CASFGTGIKGDYGYTF. CDR3 bases: TGTGCCAGCTTTGGGACAGGGATCAAAGGGGACTATGGCTACACCTTC.